A selection of T cell receptor beta chains follows, all from one sample in a study of blood T cell repertoires in COVID-19. The assay was immunoSEQ multiplex PCR, and TCRdb's table has in-frame clones only and misses some. There are tens of thousands of clones in the sample; approximately 88% occur only once, and 45% lies in the top ten. Specimen: peripheral blood. These receptor sequences come from a human donor in a cohort sampled during active COVID-19. CDR3s include the opening cysteine and the closing phenylalanine or tryptophan. A D gene is named only where the DNA matches it firmly. A row's size may be missing; if present it is once, few, many or a size class.

.	TRBV25-1	TRBJ2-2	TRBD2	TGTGCCAGCAGTCAACCTAGCGGGAGAGAGGGCACCGGGGAGCTGTTTTTT	CASSQPSGREGTGELFF
.	TRBV2	TRBJ2-7	TRBD2	TGTGCCAGCAGTGAGTCCCTAGCGGGAGTAGGTGAGCAGTACTTC	CASSESLAGVGEQYF
few	TRBV30	TRBJ1-6	.	TGTGCCTGGAGTTCGGGCAGGGGTAATTCACCCCTCCACTTT	CAWSSGRGNSPLHF
.	TRBV6-5	TRBJ2-2	.	TGTGCCAGCAGCCGAGGGGGGAACACCGGGGAGCTGTTTTTT	CASSRGGNTGELFF
.	TRBV10-3	TRBJ2-3	TRBD1	TGTGCCATCAGTGACCGGGACAGGGGGACAGATACGCAGTATTTT	CAISDRDRGTDTQYF
.	TRBV6-5	TRBJ2-7	TRBD1	TGTGCCAGCAATAGACAGGGGGCGAGCGTGCAGTACTTC	CASNRQGASVQYF
.	TRBV24-1	TRBJ1-5	.	TGTGCCACCAGTGCCGTTGTAAAGCCCCAGCATTTT	CATSAVVKPQHF
.	TRBV13	TRBJ2-2	TRBD2	TGTGCCAGCAGCTTACCGGGACTAGATGCCGGGGAGCTGTTTTTT	CASSLPGLDAGELFF
.	TRBV5-1	TRBJ1-1	.	TGCGCCAGCAGCTTGAACAGGGTAGAAGGCACTGAAGCTTTCTTT	CASSLNRVEGTEAFF
.	TRBV18	TRBJ2-1	.	TGTGCCAGCTCACCGTTGAGCGGAACCTACAATGAGCAGTTCTTC	CASSPLSGTYNEQFF
once	TRBV12-3/TRBV12-4	TRBJ2-7	TRBD2	TGTGCCAGCAGTTTTTTGCGGGAGGACGAGCAGTACTTC	CASSFLREDEQYF
.	TRBV7-2	TRBJ2-1	TRBD1	TGTGCCAGCAGCCTGGGACAGCTTCACTACAATGAGCAGTTCTTC	CASSLGQLHYNEQFF
.	TRBV4-3	TRBJ2-3	TRBD1	TGCGCCAGCAGCCGCCGGGACAGGGTGTCGGGGCTGAGCACAGATACGCAGTATTTT	CASSRRDRVSGLSTDTQYF
.	TRBV4-3	TRBJ2-7	TRBD2	TGCGCCAGCAGCCTAAGCTTAGCGGGGACCTACGAGCAGTACTTC	CASSLSLAGTYEQYF
once	TRBV27	TRBJ1-1	.	TGTGCCAGCAGTACCGACTTGAACACTGAAGCTTTCTTT	CASSTDLNTEAFF
.	TRBV6-6	TRBJ2-3	TRBD2	TGTGCCAGCAGTTATGAGACTAGCGAAAAGTATTTT	CASSYETSEKYF
.	TRBV9	TRBJ1-1	.	TGTGCCAGCAGCGTAGAACCCACTACCACTGAAGCTTTCTTT	CASSVEPTTTEAFF
.	TRBV7-9	TRBJ2-3	.	TGTGCCAGCAGGTCAGCAGATACGCAGTATTTT	CASRSADTQYF
.	TRBV2	TRBJ2-3	.	TGTGCCAGCCCGAGGGTAGGGAGCACAGATACGCAGTATTTT	CASPRVGSTDTQYF
.	TRBV10-3	TRBJ1-1	TRBD1	TGTGCCGCGGGACAGGGGATGAACACTGAAGCTTTCTTT	CAAGQGMNTEAFF
.	TRBV18	TRBJ2-7	TRBD1	TGTGCCAGCTCACCGGGACAGTTCTACGAGCAGTACTTC	CASSPGQFYEQYF
.	TRBV4-2	TRBJ1-2	TRBD1	TGTGCCAGCAGCCAAGATCTTACAGGGGGCGACTATGGCTACACCTTC	CASSQDLTGGDYGYTF
.	TRBV9	TRBJ2-1	TRBD2	TGTGCCAGCAGCGCACTAGCGGGGGGGAGCTACAATGAGCAGTTCTTC	CASSALAGGSYNEQFF
few	TRBV4-3	TRBJ2-2	TRBD1	TGCGCCAGCCGGCCGGGACAGCTCTCCGACGGGGAGCTGTTTTTT	CASRPGQLSDGELFF
.	TRBV24-1	TRBJ2-1	TRBD2	TGTGCCACCAGTGTCCTCTCGGCGGGGGGGCTGTACAATGAGCAGTTCTTC	CATSVLSAGGLYNEQFF
.	TRBV11-3	TRBJ2-1	TRBD2	TGTGCCAGCAGCCCCCAAGGACTAGCGGGAGGAAATGAGCAGTTCTTC	CASSPQGLAGGNEQFF
.	TRBV5-1	TRBJ2-7	.	TGCGCCAGCAGCTCCACAACAACGGGGTCGTACGAGCAGTACTTC	CASSSTTTGSYEQYF
.	TRBV19	TRBJ2-3	TRBD1	TGTGCCTCGTCTACCGGGACAGTAACAGATACGCAGTATTTT	CASSTGTVTDTQYF
.	TRBV15	TRBJ2-7	TRBD1	TGTGCCACCAGCAGAGTCCCAGGGACAGGGGGCGACGAGCAGTACTTC	CATSRVPGTGGDEQYF
.	TRBV5-1	TRBJ2-3	.	TGCGCCAGCAGCTTGGGGCTAGTCGTCGATACGCAGTATTTT	CASSLGLVVDTQYF
.	TRBV3-1/TRBV3-2	TRBJ2-3	TRBD2	TGTGCCAGCAGCCTAACTAGCGCTAGCACAGATACGCAGTATTTT	CASSLTSASTDTQYF
.	TRBV7-3	TRBJ2-5	.	TGTGCCAGCAGCCCCAGGGCGGGGGCATCAGAGACCCAGTACTTC	CASSPRAGASETQYF
.	TRBV9	TRBJ2-1	TRBD2	TGTGCCAGCAGCGAACAGCGGGAGTCTTACAATGAGCAGTTCTTC	CASSEQRESYNEQFF
.	TRBV5-1	TRBJ2-1	.	TGCGCCAGCAGCTTGGCCGGGACTCCCAATGAGCAGTTCTTC	CASSLAGTPNEQFF
.	TRBV7-9	TRBJ1-2	.	TGTGCCAGCAGCTTAGGGACAGTGGTGGGCTATGGCTACACCTTC	CASSLGTVVGYGYTF
.	TRBV6-1	TRBJ1-2	.	TGTGCCAGCAGTGAAAGGGGGGGTCCCGCCGGCTACACCTTC	CASSERGGPAGYTF
few	TRBV12-3/TRBV12-4	TRBJ2-7	.	TGTGCCAGCAGTCCCAGCTCCTACGAGCAGTACTTC	CASSPSSYEQYF
.	TRBV21-1	TRBJ1-6	.	TGTGCCAGCAGCAAAGAGGGGGTGTGTGAATCACCCCTCCACTTT	CASSKEGVCESPLHF